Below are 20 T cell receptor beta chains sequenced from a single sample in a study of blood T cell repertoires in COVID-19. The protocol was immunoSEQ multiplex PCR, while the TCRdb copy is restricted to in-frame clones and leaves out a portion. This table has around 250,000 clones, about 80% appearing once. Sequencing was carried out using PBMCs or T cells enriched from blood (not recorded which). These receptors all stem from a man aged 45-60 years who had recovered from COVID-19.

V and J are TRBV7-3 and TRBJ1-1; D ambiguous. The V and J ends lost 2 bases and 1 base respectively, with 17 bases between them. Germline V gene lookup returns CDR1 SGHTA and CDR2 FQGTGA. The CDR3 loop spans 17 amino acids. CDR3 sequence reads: CASSLSAGGEWNTEAFF. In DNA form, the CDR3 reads TGTGCCAGCAGCTTATCGGCAGGTGGCGAATGGAACACTGAAGCTTTCTTT. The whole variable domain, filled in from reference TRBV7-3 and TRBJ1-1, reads GAGVSQTPSNKVTEKGKYVELRCDPISGHTALYWYRQSLGQGPEFLIYFQGTGAADDSGLPNDRFFAVRPEGSVSTLKIQRTERGDSAVYLCASSLSAGGEWNTEAFFGQGTRLTVV.

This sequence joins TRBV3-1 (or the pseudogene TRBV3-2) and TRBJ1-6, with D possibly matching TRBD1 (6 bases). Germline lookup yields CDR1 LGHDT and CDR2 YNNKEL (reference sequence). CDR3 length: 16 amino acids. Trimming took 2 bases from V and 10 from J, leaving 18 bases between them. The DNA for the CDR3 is TGTGCCAGCAGCCAAAACACAGGGCTTACTGGCTCACCCCTCCACTTT. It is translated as CASSQNTGLTGSPLHF.

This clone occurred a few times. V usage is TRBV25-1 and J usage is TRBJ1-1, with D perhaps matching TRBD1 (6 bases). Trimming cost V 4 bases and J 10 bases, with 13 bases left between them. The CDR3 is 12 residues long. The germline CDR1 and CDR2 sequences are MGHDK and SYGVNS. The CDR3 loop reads CASSVGGGAAFF. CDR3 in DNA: TGTGCCAGCAGTGTGGGCGGGGGGGCAGCTTTCTTT.

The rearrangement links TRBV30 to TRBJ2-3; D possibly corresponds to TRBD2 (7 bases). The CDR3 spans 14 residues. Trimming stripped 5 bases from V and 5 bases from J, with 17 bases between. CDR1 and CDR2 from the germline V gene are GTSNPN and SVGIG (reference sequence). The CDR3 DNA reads TGTGCCTGGGCGAGAGGGGGGGCGCAAGATACGCAGTATTTT. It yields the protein CAWARGGAQDTQYF. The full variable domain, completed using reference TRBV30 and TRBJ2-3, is SQTIHQWPATLVQPVGSPLSLECTVEGTSNPNLYWYRQAAGRGLQLLFYSVGIGQISSEVPQNLSASRPQDRQFILSSKKLLLSDSGFYLCAWARGGAQDTQYFGPGTRLTVL.

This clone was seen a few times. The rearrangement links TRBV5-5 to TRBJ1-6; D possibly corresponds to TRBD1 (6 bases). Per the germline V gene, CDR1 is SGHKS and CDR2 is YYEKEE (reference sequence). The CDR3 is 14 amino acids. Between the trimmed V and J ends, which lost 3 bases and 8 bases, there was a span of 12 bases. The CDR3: CASSWGLPHSPLHF. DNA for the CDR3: TGTGCCAGCAGCTGGGGGCTTCCCCATTCACCCCTCCACTTT.

CDR3 amino acids: CASSSRTGVNEKLFF. For the CDR3, the DNA is TGTGCCAGTAGTTCCCGGACAGGGGTTAATGAAAAACTGTTTTTT. The chain uses TRBV19 and TRBJ1-4, with TRBD1 matching 9 bases. The germline V gene has CDR1 LNHDA and CDR2 SQIVND (reference sequence). The CDR3 length is 15 residues. Trimming took 5 bases from V and 4 from J; bases not matched to a gene: 5.

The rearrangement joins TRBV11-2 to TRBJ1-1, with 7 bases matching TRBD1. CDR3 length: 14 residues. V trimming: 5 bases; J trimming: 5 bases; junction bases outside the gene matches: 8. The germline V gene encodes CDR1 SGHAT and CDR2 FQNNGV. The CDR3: CASSHPGQNTEAFF. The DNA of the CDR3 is TGTGCCAGCAGCCACCCGGGACAGAATACTGAAGCTTTCTTT.

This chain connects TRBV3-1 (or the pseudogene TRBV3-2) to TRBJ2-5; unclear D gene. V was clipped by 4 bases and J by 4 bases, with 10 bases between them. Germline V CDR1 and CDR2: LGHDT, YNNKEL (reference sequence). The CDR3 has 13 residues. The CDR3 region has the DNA TGTGCCAGCAGCCCCGGTCTACGAGAGACCCAGTACTTC. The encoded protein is CASSPGLRETQYF.

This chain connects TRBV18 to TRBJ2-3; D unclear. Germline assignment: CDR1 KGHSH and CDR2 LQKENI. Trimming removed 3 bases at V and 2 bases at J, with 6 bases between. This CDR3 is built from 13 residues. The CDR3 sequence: CASSPPNTDTQYF. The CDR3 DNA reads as TGTGCCAGCTCACCTCCCAACACAGATACGCAGTATTTT.

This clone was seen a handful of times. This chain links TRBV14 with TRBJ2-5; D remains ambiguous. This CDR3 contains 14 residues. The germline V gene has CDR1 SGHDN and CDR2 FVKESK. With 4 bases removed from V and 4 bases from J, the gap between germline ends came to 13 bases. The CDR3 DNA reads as TGTGCCAGCAGCCTACTCACAGTGCGAGAGACCCAGTACTTC. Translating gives CASSLLTVRETQYF. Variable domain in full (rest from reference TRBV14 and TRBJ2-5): EAGVTQFPSHSVIEKGQTVTLRCDPISGHDNLYWYRRVMGKEIKFLLHFVKESKQDESGMPNNRFLAERTGGTYSTLKVQPAELEDSGVYFCASSLLTVRETQYFGPGTRLLVL.

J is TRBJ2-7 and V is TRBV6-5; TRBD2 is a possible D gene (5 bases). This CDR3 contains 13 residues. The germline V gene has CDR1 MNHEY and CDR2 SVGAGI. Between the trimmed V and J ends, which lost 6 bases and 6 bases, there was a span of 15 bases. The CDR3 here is CASSGVRSGEQYF. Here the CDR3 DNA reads TGTGCCAGCAGCGGGGTGCGATCAGGCGAGCAGTACTTC.

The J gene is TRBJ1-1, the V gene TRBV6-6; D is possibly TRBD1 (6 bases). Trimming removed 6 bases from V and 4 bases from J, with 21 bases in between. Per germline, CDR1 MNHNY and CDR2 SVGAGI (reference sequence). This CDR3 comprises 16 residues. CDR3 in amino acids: CASRTHGGAGGTEAFF. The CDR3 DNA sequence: TGTGCCAGCAGGACCCATGGGGGGGCAGGCGGCACTGAAGCTTTCTTT.

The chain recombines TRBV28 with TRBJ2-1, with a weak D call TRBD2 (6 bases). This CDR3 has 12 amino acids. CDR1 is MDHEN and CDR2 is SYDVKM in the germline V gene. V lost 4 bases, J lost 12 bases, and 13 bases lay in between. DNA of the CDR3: TGTGCCAGCAGTTCCTTGGGACTTAGGCAGTTCTTC. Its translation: CASSSLGLRQFF.

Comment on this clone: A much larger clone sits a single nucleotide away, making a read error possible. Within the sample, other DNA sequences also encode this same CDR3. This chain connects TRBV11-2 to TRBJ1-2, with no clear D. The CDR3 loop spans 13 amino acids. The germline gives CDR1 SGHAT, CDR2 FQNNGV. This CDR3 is CASSLELGYGYTF. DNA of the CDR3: TGTGCCAGCAGCTTAGAACTAGGCTACGGCTACACCTTT.

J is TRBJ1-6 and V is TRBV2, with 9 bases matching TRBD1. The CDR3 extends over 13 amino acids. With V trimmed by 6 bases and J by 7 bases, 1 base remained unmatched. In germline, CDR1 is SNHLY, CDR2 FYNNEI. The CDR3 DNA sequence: TGTGCCAGCAGAGGGACAGGGAATTCACCCCTCCACTTT. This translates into CASRGTGNSPLHF.

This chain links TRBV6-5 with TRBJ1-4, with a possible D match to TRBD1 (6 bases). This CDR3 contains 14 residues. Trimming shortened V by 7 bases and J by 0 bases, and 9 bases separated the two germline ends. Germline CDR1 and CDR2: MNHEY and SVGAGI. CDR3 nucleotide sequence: TGTGCCAGCACCCCAGGGGCAACTAATGAAAAACTGTTTTTT. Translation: CASTPGATNEKLFF.

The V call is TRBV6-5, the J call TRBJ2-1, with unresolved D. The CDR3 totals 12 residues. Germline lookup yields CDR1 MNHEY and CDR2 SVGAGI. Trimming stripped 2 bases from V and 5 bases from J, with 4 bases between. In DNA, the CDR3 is TGTGCCAGCAGTTACCTTAACAATGAGCAGTTCTTC. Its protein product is CASSYLNNEQFF.

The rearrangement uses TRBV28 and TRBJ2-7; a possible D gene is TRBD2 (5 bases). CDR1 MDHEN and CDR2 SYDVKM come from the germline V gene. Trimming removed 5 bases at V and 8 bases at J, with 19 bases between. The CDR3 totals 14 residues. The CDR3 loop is CASSLQLALSQQYF. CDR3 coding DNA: TGTGCCAGCAGTCTCCAGCTAGCCCTTTCTCAGCAGTACTTC. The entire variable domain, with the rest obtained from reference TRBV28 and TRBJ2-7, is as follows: DVKVTQSSRYLVKRTGEKVFLECVQDMDHENMFWYRQDPGLGLRLIYFSYDVKMKEKGDIPEGYSVSREKKERFSLILESASTNQTSMYLCASSLQLALSQQYFGPGTRLTVT.

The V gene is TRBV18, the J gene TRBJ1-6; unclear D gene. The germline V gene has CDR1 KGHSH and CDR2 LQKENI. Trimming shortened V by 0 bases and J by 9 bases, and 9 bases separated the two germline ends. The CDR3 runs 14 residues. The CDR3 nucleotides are TGTGCCAGCTCACCACCACGAGAGGGTTCACCCCTCCACTTT. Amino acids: CASSPPREGSPLHF.

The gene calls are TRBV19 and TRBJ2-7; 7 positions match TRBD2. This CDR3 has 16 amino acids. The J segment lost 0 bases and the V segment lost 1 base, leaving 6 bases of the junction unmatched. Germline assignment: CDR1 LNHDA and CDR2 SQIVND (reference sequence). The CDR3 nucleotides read TGTGCCAGTAGTATAGGGGGGGGAAGCTCCTCCTACGAGCAGTACTTC. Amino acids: CASSIGGGSSSYEQYF.